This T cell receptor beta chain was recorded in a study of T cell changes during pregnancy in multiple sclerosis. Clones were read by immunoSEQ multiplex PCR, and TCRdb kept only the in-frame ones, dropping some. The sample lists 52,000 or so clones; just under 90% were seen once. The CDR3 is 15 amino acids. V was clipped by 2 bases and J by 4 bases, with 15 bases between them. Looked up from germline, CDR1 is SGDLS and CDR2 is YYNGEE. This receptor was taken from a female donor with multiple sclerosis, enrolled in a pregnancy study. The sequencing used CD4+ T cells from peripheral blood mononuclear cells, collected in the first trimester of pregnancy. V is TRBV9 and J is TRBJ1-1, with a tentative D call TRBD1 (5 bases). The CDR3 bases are TGTGCCAGCAGCGTTTGGGGGGGTCGGATCACTGAAGCTTTCTTT. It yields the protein CASSVWGGRITEAFF.